This T cell receptor (beta chain) was captured in a study of post-analysis software for immune sequencing data. Overall study context: Patients had relapsing-remitting, secondary progressive or progressive-relapsing multiple sclerosis; some lacked subtype.

The authors incorporated unique molecular identifiers into the TCR beta cDNA libraries. About 500,000 cDNA molecules were obtained per 1 to 10 million input T cells. TCRdb reprocessed the PCR reads via MiXCR and lists one record per CDR3 protein. The sample consists of about half a million distinct CDR3 sequences, roughly 45% of them appearing once. CDR3 length: 13 amino acids. CDR1 is MDHEN, CDR2 SYDVKM, per germline. Study results and limitations: Patients had higher frequencies than controls of five TRBV segments, including TRBV5-6, TRBV5-1 and TRBV20-1. The authors found that F measure strongly co-clustered same-batch samples. Controls significantly exceeded multiple sclerosis patients in normalized Chao1 diversity.

This clonotype was found once. Its antigen is currently unknown. The receptor comes from a girl aged 10-17 years with multiple sclerosis. Sample: blood. The rearrangement uses TRBV28 and TRBJ2-5, with D tentatively TRBD1 (5 bases). With the DNA end fitting TRBJ2-7 better, the J assignment may be wrong. The CDR3 sequence is CASSSVRAYEQYF. The CDR3 DNA reads TGTGCCAGCAGTTCTGTCAGGGCGTACGAGCAGTACTTC.